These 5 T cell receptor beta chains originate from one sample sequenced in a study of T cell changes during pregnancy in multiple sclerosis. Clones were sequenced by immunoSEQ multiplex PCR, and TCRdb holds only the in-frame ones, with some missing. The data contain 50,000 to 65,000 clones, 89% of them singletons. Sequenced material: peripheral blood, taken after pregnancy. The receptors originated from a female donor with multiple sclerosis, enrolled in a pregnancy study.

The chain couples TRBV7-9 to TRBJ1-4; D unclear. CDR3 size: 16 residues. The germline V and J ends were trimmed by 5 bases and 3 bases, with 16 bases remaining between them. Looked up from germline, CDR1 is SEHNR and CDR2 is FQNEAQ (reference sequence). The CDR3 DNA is TGTGCCAGCAGCACCTTCAATCTGGGCTCTAATGAAAAACTGTTTTTT. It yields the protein CASSTFNLGSNEKLFF.

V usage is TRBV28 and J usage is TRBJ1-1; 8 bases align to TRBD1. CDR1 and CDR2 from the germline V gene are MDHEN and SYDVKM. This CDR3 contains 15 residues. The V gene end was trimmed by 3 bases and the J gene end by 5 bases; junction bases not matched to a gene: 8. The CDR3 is CASSFWRQGRTEAFF. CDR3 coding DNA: TGTGCCAGCAGTTTCTGGCGACAGGGGAGGACTGAAGCTTTCTTT.

CDR3 in amino acids: CASSRYPGEQYF. The CDR3 bases are TGTGCCAGCAGCCGATACCCGGGGGAGCAGTACTTC. The chain is built from TRBV9 and TRBJ2-7, with D possibly being TRBD2 (5 bases). The ends were cut back, 4 bases at V and 7 bases at J, with 12 bases in the middle. CDR3 size: 12 residues. Per germline, CDR1 SGDLS and CDR2 YYNGEE.

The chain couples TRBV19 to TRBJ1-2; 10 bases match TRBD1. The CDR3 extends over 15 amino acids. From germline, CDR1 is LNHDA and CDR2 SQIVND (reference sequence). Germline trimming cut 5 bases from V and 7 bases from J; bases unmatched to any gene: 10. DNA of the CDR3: TGTGCCAGTAGTGGCCAGACAGGGGGCGCATCTGGCTACACCTTC. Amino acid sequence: CASSGQTGGASGYTF.

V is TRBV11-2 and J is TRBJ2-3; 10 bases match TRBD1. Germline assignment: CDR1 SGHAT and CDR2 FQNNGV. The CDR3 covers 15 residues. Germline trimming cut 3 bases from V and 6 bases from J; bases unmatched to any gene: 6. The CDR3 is CASSFSTGGRDTQYF. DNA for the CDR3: TGTGCCAGCAGCTTTTCGACAGGGGGCAGGGATACGCAGTATTTT.